Given below is one TCR beta chain in context. Its target antigen remains unknown. The input lacks base qualities; no much larger clone sits a single base away. These data belong to a study of PD-1 blockade in classical Hodgkin lymphoma (dated by TCRdb to 2020 to 2022). At the level of the whole study: Nivolumab dosing was 3 mg/kg intravenously every 2 weeks, continuing until either disease progression or unacceptable toxicity. A peripheral blood immune signature of response to PD-1 blockade in classical Hodgkin lymphoma was defined using TCR beta sequencing and CyTOF.

Reading the label with the study, this specimen's time point is: cycle 4 day 1 (C4D1), after more than five weeks of nivolumab. Every trial patient had relapsed following autologous stem cell transplantation, and prior brentuximab vedotin exposure was what differed among cohorts A, B and C. Using a Miltenyi CD8+ T cell isolation kit, CD8+ T cells were purified from thawed PBMCs through magnetic negative selection. The trial cohort comprised more than 55 patients with relapsed/refractory classical Hodgkin lymphoma whose best overall responses were complete response, partial response or progressive disease. Trial patients were treated with single-agent nivolumab in the multi-cohort phase II CheckMate 205 trial. Best overall response was determined by an independent review committee according to the 2007 International Working Group response criteria. PBMCs from the trial were collected at three points: immediately before nivolumab initiation (C1D1), and during therapy at cycle 2 day 1 and cycle 4 day 1. Peripheral blood was collected in 8 mL Vacutainer Cell Preparation Tubes, from which PBMCs were isolated by centrifugation and then cryopreserved. Purified CD4+ and CD8+ fractions were prepared only for cases in which an additional PBMC sample was available. Magnetically labelled cells were removed on LS columns in a quadroMACS separator, and the flow-through was retained as the purified fraction.

General conclusions and limits of the study: By C4D1, a significant rise was seen in CD4+ TCR diversity but not in CD8+ TCR diversity (p=0.0027 vs p=0.16), and the rise was most apparent among complete responders (p=0.02). Baseline TCR diversity was reported to be lower in newly diagnosed patients than in healthy donors and to be lower still in relapsed/refractory patients. Diversity was lower in patients who began nivolumab less than 1 year after ASCT, so these patients were left out of later analyses to avoid confounding by immune reconstitution. Trial patients with a complete response had baseline diversity similar to that of newly diagnosed patients, while partial responders and progressors had significantly lower diversity. The study was limited to a single clinical trial cohort, and causes of repertoire differences, possibly disease activity or prior therapy, remained undefined.

V and J are trimmed by 10 bases and 3 bases, and the gene matches miss 7 bases of the junction. The germline V gene encodes CDR1 ENHRY and CDR2 SYGVKD. The CDR3 runs 13 amino acids, cysteine and phenylalanine included. Only CDR3 DNA remains: 39 bases, in frame from the first base. Genomic DNA was extracted with the Qiagen DNeasy kit from unsorted PBMCs and from negatively selected CD4+ and CD8+ fractions. Using primers that anneal to V and J segments, immunoSEQ multiplex PCR amplified the TCR beta CDR3 regions. Amplification bias was minimized using a synthetic immune receptor repertoire, and residual bias was removed computationally after sequencing. The authors' analysis ran thus. Custom Python scripts were used to quantify repertoire diversity as the Shannon entropy index. The unsorted, CD4+ and CD8+ repertoires were each analyzed separately, with the exception of combined analyses, where CD4+ and CD8+ sequences were merged in silico. Clonal expansion was defined as a frequency increase of at least 2-fold after treatment compared with C1D1, and clones undetected at baseline were assigned a pseudocount of 0.5. Singleton clones were defined as clones with 0 or 1 copy at C1D1, and non-singleton clones were defined as clones with 2 or more copies. Clones expanded in unsorted samples were labelled as CD4+, CD8+ or unknown by matching protein sequences in sorted samples from the same patient. Wilcoxon tests on paired samples were used to test changes in diversity from C1D1 to C4D1. TCRdb carries this immuneACCESS record with in-frame sequences only. Its versions omit some clonotypes, under half of them owing to an unresolved V gene in the studies checked, with the rest unexplained. V and J calls and clone size are given by that table; D and trimming were obtained from the DNA. The sample records 8,000 to 8,500 clones, about four fifths of which are singletons. Jointly, the top ten make up approximately 28% of the sample.

This specimen was CD8+ T cells from blood, taken before the fourth cycle of nivolumab. The receptor was isolated from a human donor with classical Hodgkin lymphoma. The chain is assembled from TRBV10-3 and TRBJ1-2; 8 nucleotides in the junction match TRBD1. This receptor carries the CDR3 CATWTGSDYGYTF. The sequence in DNA is TGTGCCACCTGGACAGGGTCTGACTATGGCTACACCTTC.